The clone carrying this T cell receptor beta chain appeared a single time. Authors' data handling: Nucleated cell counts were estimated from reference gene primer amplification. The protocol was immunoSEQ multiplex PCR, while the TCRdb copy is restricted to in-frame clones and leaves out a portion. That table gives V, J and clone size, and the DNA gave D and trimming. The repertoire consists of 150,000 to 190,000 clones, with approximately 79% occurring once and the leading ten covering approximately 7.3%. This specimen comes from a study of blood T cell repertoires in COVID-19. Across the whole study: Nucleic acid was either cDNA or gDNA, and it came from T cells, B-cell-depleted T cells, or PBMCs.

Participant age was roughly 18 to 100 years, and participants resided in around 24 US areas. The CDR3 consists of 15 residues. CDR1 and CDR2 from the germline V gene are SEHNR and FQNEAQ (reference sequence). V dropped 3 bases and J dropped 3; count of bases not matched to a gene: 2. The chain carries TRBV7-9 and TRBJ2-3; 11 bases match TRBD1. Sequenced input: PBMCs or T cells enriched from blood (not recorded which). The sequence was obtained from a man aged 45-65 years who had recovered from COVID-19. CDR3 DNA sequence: TGTGCCAGCAGCTTCGGGACAGGGGGGACAGATACGCAGTATTTT. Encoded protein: CASSFGTGGTDTQYF.